What follows are 25 T cell receptor beta chains derived from one specimen sequenced in a study of memory CD4+ T cells and cytomegalovirus serostatus. The sort gate was single viable CD3+CD4+CD8-CD45RO+ cells for memory CD4+ T cells. Only in-frame clones appear in the TCRdb table, and some are missing; sequencing was by immunoSEQ multiplex PCR. The table lists some 73,000 clones, roughly 78% of them singletons, with 2.6% in the top ten. Sequenced: memory CD4+ T cells from blood. The receptors originated from an adult in good health and CMV-seropositive.

The CDR3 spells CASNPGGVADTQYF. In DNA, the CDR3 is TGTGCCAGTAACCCCGGCGGGGTAGCGGATACGCAGTATTTT. The chain joins TRBV19 to TRBJ2-3, with D possibly TRBD2 on 6 matching bases. Trimming left V 7 bases short and J 6 bases short, with 17 bases between. This CDR3 has 14 amino acids. Per the germline V gene, CDR1 is LNHDA and CDR2 is SQIVND (reference sequence).

CDR3 nucleotides: TGTGCCAGCAGTTTATCGCCCCGGGGGATGAACACTGAAGCTTTCTTT. As protein: CASSLSPRGMNTEAFF. J is TRBJ1-1 and V is TRBV27; D perhaps matches TRBD1 (5 bases). V shed 0 bases and J shed 0 bases, with 11 bases lying between them. The CDR3 extends over 16 amino acids. Germline V gene lookup returns CDR1 MNHEY and CDR2 SMNVEV (reference sequence).

This clone appeared a few times. The chain is built from TRBV29-1 and TRBJ2-1; TRBD2 matches at 9 bases. Germline assignment: CDR1 SQVTM and CDR2 ANQGSEA. V lost 5 bases, J lost 5 bases, and 10 bases stayed unmatched. This CDR3 region has 15 residues. CDR3 amino acids: CSVPSLAGSNNEQFF. CDR3 bases: TGCAGCGTTCCCAGTCTAGCGGGAAGCAACAATGAGCAGTTCTTC.

This chain connects TRBV28 to TRBJ2-7; 8 positions match TRBD2. With V trimmed by 10 bases and J by 1 base, 6 bases remained unmatched. The CDR3 length is 13 residues. CDR1 is MDHEN, CDR2 SYDVKM, per germline. CDR3 region: CATLSGVSYEQYF. The DNA of the CDR3 is TGTGCCACCCTTAGCGGGGTATCCTACGAGCAGTACTTC.

V is TRBV18 and J is TRBJ1-1; perhaps TRBD1 as D (6 bases). Germline-derived CDR1 and CDR2 are KGHSH and LQKENI. CDR3 size: 13 residues. Trimming removed 3 bases from V and 5 bases from J, with 10 bases in between. CDR3 in amino acids: CASSPGQTTEAFF. Written as DNA, the CDR3 is TGTGCCAGCTCACCCGGACAGACTACTGAAGCTTTCTTT. The full variable domain, in which reference TRBV18 and TRBJ1-1 provide the parts outside the CDR3, is NAGVMQNPRHLVRRRGQEARLRCSPMKGHSHVYWYRQLPEEGLKFMVYLQKENIIDESGMPKERFSAEFPKEGPSILRIQQVVRGDSAAYFCASSPGQTTEAFFGQGTRLTVV.

For the CDR3, the DNA is TGTGCCAGCAGTTGGACAGAAAACACTGAAGCTTTCTTT. Protein: CASSWTENTEAFF. This rearrangement joins TRBV27 to TRBJ1-1; D perhaps matches TRBD1 (6 bases). This CDR3 has 13 amino acids. V was cut by 4 bases and J by 2 bases, with 8 bases left in between. In germline, CDR1 is MNHEY, CDR2 SMNVEV (reference sequence).

The chain combines TRBV11-2 with TRBJ1-5; D remains ambiguous. V lost 2 bases and J lost 4, with 9 bases in between. CDR1 and CDR2 (germline): SGHAT, FQNNGV. This CDR3 contains 14 residues. The CDR3 spells CASSLLGSNQPQHF. CDR3 in DNA: TGTGCCAGCAGCTTATTGGGGTCGAATCAGCCCCAGCATTTT.

The genes are TRBV11-2 and TRBJ1-2; D is possibly TRBD1 (6 bases). The CDR3 has 15 amino acids. CDR1 and CDR2 (germline): SGHAT, FQNNGV. Trimming left V 1 base short and J 8 bases short, with 17 bases between. The CDR3 nucleotides read TGTGCCAGCAGCTTAGGAGCTAACAGGGCCGGGGGCTACACCTTC. It codes for CASSLGANRAGGYTF.

This chain links TRBV28 with TRBJ1-2, with TRBD1 matching 7 bases. The V and J ends lost 5 bases and 5 bases, in that order; junction bases with no gene match: 11. Germline loops: CDR1 MDHEN, CDR2 SYDVKM. This CDR3 region has 15 residues. The CDR3 reads CASSPGTANSYGYTF. The DNA for the CDR3 is TGTGCCAGCAGTCCCGGGACAGCCAATTCATATGGCTACACCTTC.

This chain's CDR3 is CAWSMAGLIAGGEQFF. The DNA for the CDR3 is TGTGCCTGGAGTATGGCCGGATTAATAGCGGGAGGGGAGCAGTTCTTC. This chain connects TRBV30 to TRBJ2-1, with 11 bases matching TRBD2. V lost 2 bases and J lost 10; bases outside the gene matches: 13. CDR3 length: 16 amino acids. From germline, CDR1 is GTSNPN and CDR2 SVGIG (reference sequence).

The chain carries TRBV6-5 and TRBJ1-1; D is possibly TRBD1 (6 bases). The germline V and J ends were trimmed by 6 bases and 1 base, with 15 bases remaining between them. The CDR3 has 15 residues. From germline, CDR1 is MNHEY and CDR2 SVGAGI. The CDR3 DNA reads TGTGCCAGCAGCCTCTACGCGACAGGGAACACTGAAGCTTTCTTT. It encodes CASSLYATGNTEAFF.

The chain recombines TRBV28 with TRBJ1-4; no reliable D call. V lost 7 bases and J 4 bases, leaving 13 bases between the germline ends. Germline V lookup: CDR1 MDHEN, CDR2 SYDVKM. CDR3 length: 14 amino acids. The CDR3 coding sequence is TGTGCCAGCACTTCCCTCAGTGGTAATGAAAAACTGTTTTTT. Protein product: CASTSLSGNEKLFF.

The rearrangement uses TRBV7-6 and TRBJ2-2; D is perhaps TRBD1 (6 bases). The germline gives CDR1 SGHVS, CDR2 FNYEAQ. V was shortened by 3 bases and J by 5 bases, with 19 bases between the two germline ends. The CDR3 consists of 17 residues. CDR3 protein: CASSFRPGAGRTGELFF. DNA of the CDR3: TGTGCCAGCAGCTTCAGACCAGGGGCAGGCAGGACCGGGGAGCTGTTTTTT.

The V call is TRBV5-1, the J call TRBJ1-5; D is possibly TRBD1 (5 bases). The CDR3 totals 15 residues. Germline lookup yields CDR1 SGHRS and CDR2 YFSETQ. V shed 4 bases and J shed 2 bases, with 13 bases lying between them. DNA for the CDR3: TGCGCCAGCAGCCCGGGGGGTAGAGGCAATCAGCCCCAGCATTTT. Translation gives CASSPGGRGNQPQHF.

The chain combines TRBV30 with TRBJ1-1; maybe TRBD1 (6 bases). CDR3 length: 13 residues. The ends were cut back, 4 bases at V and 6 bases at J, with 15 bases in the middle. Germline V gene sequence: CDR1 GTSNPN, CDR2 SVGIG (reference sequence). The CDR3 reads CAWIKGRGAEAFF. The DNA of the CDR3 is TGTGCCTGGATTAAGGGCAGGGGCGCTGAAGCTTTCTTT.

This clone ranks as medium-sized. The chain is built from TRBV2 and TRBJ1-5, with 8 bases aligning to TRBD1. This CDR3 is built from 15 residues. J was trimmed by 4 bases and V by 9 bases; bases with no gene match: 11. CDR1 SNHLY and CDR2 FYNNEI come from the germline V gene. Written as DNA, the CDR3 is TGTGCCAGTTCAAAACTCCAGGGGGCTAATCAGCCCCAGCATTTT. Amino acid sequence: CASSKLQGANQPQHF.

This clone turned up a few times. The genes are TRBV7-6 and TRBJ2-5; TRBD2 matches at 9 bases. The germline V gene encodes CDR1 SGHVS and CDR2 FNYEAQ. The CDR3 extends over 14 amino acids. The V gene end was trimmed by 1 base and the J gene end by 5 bases; junction bases not matched to a gene: 2. The CDR3 nucleotides read TGTGCCAGCAGCTTAGGGACTAGCGATGAGACCCAGTACTTC. Translating it yields CASSLGTSDETQYF.

V is TRBV6-1 and J is TRBJ1-4; D might be TRBD1 (6 bases). V was pared by 3 bases and J by 5 bases, with 10 bases between. Germline V gene sequence: CDR1 MNHNS, CDR2 SASEGT. The CDR3 loop spans 14 amino acids. The DNA for the CDR3 is TGTGCCAGCAGTGACGCAGGGGTGAATGAAAAACTGTTTTTT. Protein sequence: CASSDAGVNEKLFF.

In this sample, this clone turned up a few times. The chain uses TRBV5-6 and TRBJ1-2, with TRBD1 as a possible D gene (6 bases). The germline CDR1 and CDR2 sequences are SGHDT and YYEEEE. V gave up 4 bases and J gave up 4 bases, with 17 bases separating them. There are 15 residues in the CDR3. The CDR3 DNA is TGTGCCAGCAGCCTATGGGGGGGGCAAGGCTATGGCTACACCTTC. Translated: CASSLWGGQGYGYTF.

V usage is TRBV5-1 and J usage is TRBJ1-1; no firm D call. The germline gives CDR1 SGHRS, CDR2 YFSETQ. The germline V and J ends were trimmed by 2 bases and 1 base, with 6 bases remaining between them. The CDR3 contains 13 residues. The CDR3 sequence: CASSFTENTEAFF. The DNA for the CDR3 is TGCGCCAGCAGCTTTACAGAGAACACTGAAGCTTTCTTT. Full variable domain (outside the CDR3, taken from reference TRBV5-1 and TRBJ1-1): KAGVTQTPRYLIKTRGQQVTLSCSPISGHRSVSWYQQTPGQGLQFLFEYFSETQRNKGNFPGRFSGRQFSNSRSEMNVSTLELGDSALYLCASSFTENTEAFFGQGTRLTVV.

V and J are TRBV19 and TRBJ2-2; D tentatively reads TRBD1 or TRBD2 (5 bases each). The length of the CDR3 is 15 residues. Per germline, CDR1 LNHDA and CDR2 SQIVND (reference sequence). Trimming took off 3 bases at V and 6 bases at J, with 14 bases between the two ends. The CDR3 loop is CASSMGPRGSGELFF. The CDR3 nucleotides are TGTGCCAGTAGTATGGGGCCCCGGGGCTCCGGGGAGCTGTTTTTT.

This chain joins TRBV18 and TRBJ1-1; unclear D gene. V was cut by 3 bases and J by 3 bases, with 11 bases left in between. This CDR3 is built from 14 residues. Germline CDR1 is KGHSH and CDR2 is LQKENI. The CDR3 region has the DNA TGTGCCAGCTCACCTCGCCGAGCGGACACTGAAGCTTTCTTT. It yields the protein CASSPRRADTEAFF.

This chain connects TRBV4-1 to TRBJ1-4; a weak D match, TRBD1 (5 bases). V gave up 1 base and J gave up 6 bases, with 12 bases separating them. There are 15 residues in the CDR3. Germline V gene sequence: CDR1 MGHRA, CDR2 YSYEKL. The DNA for the CDR3 is TGCGCCAGCAGCCAAGCACCAGGGAGAGATGAAAAACTGTTTTTT. This translates into CASSQAPGRDEKLFF.

This clone was picked up one time. This chain joins TRBV28 and TRBJ2-1; the match to TRBD2 covers 10 bases. The CDR3 totals 13 residues. Germline V gene sequence: CDR1 MDHEN, CDR2 SYDVKM. Germline trimming cut 8 bases from V and 7 bases from J; bases unmatched to any gene: 5. CDR3 bases: TGTGCCAGCGTAGCGGGAGGAAGGAATGAGCAGTTCTTC. This sequence encodes CASVAGGRNEQFF.

V and J are TRBV5-1 and TRBJ1-1; 9 nucleotides line up with TRBD1. The trim removed 2 bases at V and 1 base at J, leaving 3 bases unmatched. Germline V gene lookup returns CDR1 SGHRS and CDR2 YFSETQ. The CDR3 runs 15 residues. CDR3 DNA: TGCGCCAGCAGCTTAGAGACAGGGGGGAACACTGAAGCTTTCTTT. The encoded protein is CASSLETGGNTEAFF.